This TCR beta chain was retrieved from a study of blood T cell repertoires in COVID-19 (TCRdb year 2020). General notes on the study: Collaborator samples came from the United States, Italy and Spain and covered acute and convalescent phases of COVID-19. The prospective study material was composed of cDNA or gDNA derived from T cells, B-cell-depleted T cells, or PBMCs. Where available, HLA class I and class II types were taken from metadata supplied by the sample provider and were not determined by assay-based typing. The samples were drawn from two sources: the first 160 participants of the ongoing ImmuneRACE study, and 1,000 to 1,500 subjects contributed by 6 global collaborators. The repertoires were released in a freely available public database meant as a resource for research on the immune response to SARS-CoV-2. A de-identified subject ID, COVID-19 status, age in years and sex were almost always included in the sample metadata. Deeply sampled blood TCRbeta repertoires from subjects exposed to, actively infected with, or recovered from COVID-19 were included in the dataset.

On this clone itself: Its antigen remains unidentified. It has no much larger one-base neighbor in the sample; base qualities were not kept.

Collaborating institutions collected whole blood in K2EDTA tubes following their own protocols. Collaborator samples were shipped for TCRbeta analysis as frozen whole blood, isolated PBMCs, or DNA extracted from either sample type. TCRbeta CDR3 regions were amplified from genomic DNA by means of the immunoSEQ Assay, a bias-controlled multiplex PCR. Regarding the original processing steps: Nucleated cell counts per sample were estimated from amplification of reference gene primers within the assay. To quantify the absolute abundance of each unique TCRbeta CDR3 rearrangement, sequence reads were collapsed and filtered. For each sample, productive Simpson clonality was calculated as the square root of Simpson's diversity index across productive rearrangements. TCRdb limited this immuneACCESS table to in-frame rearrangements with V and J called. A share of clones is missing; checked studies link under half to unresolved V genes, and the rest is unexplained. V and J calls and clone size are copied from that table; D and trimming were computed from the DNA. Present in this sample are 100,000 or so clones, just under 95% of which were seen just once. In total, the top ten clones hold 5% to 7% of the sample.

From cysteine to phenylalanine, the CDR3 is 15 amino acids long. Just CDR3 DNA is preserved here, 45 bases in frame from base 1. V loses 4 bases of germline sequence and J loses 0 bases, and the interval between the two ends is 10 bases. CDR1 and CDR2, looked up from the germline V gene, are KGHSH and LQKENI. Findings and caveats that apply to the study as a whole: How much clinical and demographic metadata was included differed by source and by participant, and the metadata was provided uncurated.

The TCR sequence derives from a man in his 70s with acute or convalescent COVID-19. The sequencing sample was made of peripheral blood. The V gene is TRBV18 and the J gene is TRBJ1-3; a tentative D match to TRBD1 spans 6 bases. The DNA sequence follows: TGTGCCAGCTCACAGGGGGTTGGCTCTGGAAACACCATATATTTT. Translated, this gives CASSQGVGSGNTIYF.